This TCR beta chain stems from a study of blood T cell repertoires in COVID-19. About the study: Whether acute or convalescent, the COVID-19 samples came from the United States, Italy and Spain. T cells, B-cell-depleted T cells, or PBMCs provided the cDNA or gDNA that served as material.

As processed by the authors: Nucleated cell counts were estimated from reference gene primer amplification. Produced via immunoSEQ multiplex PCR; TCRdb's table is partial and in-frame only. D and trimming were read from the DNA, whereas the V and J calls and clone size are those reported in that table. Found here are tens of thousands of clones, about 91% of them singletons; the top ten hold around 2.3%. Per the germline V gene, CDR1 is SGHTA and CDR2 is FQGNSA. CDR3 size: 16 residues. Trimming shortened V by 1 base and J by 7 bases, and 16 bases separated the two germline ends. The chain employs TRBV7-2 and TRBJ1-4; tentative D call: TRBD1 (5 bases). Specimen: peripheral blood. This TCR came from a man in his sixties with acute or convalescent COVID-19. The CDR3 nucleotides are TGTGCCAGCAGCTTAGAGAGCCAGCCGGGGGGTGAAAAACTGTTTTTT. This gives the protein CASSLESQPGGEKLFF.